The present T cell receptor beta chain was sequenced within a study of regulatory T cells in long-lasting Graves disease. This clonotype was counted a few times. In germline, CDR1 is GTSNPN, CDR2 SVGIG (reference sequence). The CDR3 has 14 residues. The V gene end was trimmed by 2 bases and the J gene end by 6 bases; junction bases not matched to a gene: 2. HTBI primers from iRepertoire and Arm-PCR of CDR3 regions yielded the TCR beta libraries. TCRdb reanalysed the multiplex PCR reads using MiXCR and keeps one entry per CDR3 protein. The sample holds about 430,000 distinct CDR3 sequences, 20% to 25% seen once. Described time point: persistent/refractory GD, antithyroid drugs over 5 years with positive TRAb. Isolated PBMC RNA provided the starting material for the TCR library.

Sample: peripheral blood mononuclear cells (PBMCs), taken when the disease was refractory, from a patient treated with antithyroid drugs. V usage is TRBV30 and J usage is TRBJ1-6; 9 nucleotides agree with TRBD1. This receptor was obtained from a female donor with Graves disease. CDR3 sequence: CAWSPGQGNSPLHF. The CDR3 DNA follows: TGTGCCTGGAGTCCGGGACAGGGTAATTCACCCCTCCACTTT.